This TCR beta chain originates from a study of cytomegalovirus exposure and HLA in healthy donors. Study observations and caveats: Rare sequences made up most TCRs, while some public TCRs were found in many donors.

Comments on this clone: Antigen: not known.

Germline V lookup: CDR1 MGHRA, CDR2 YSYEKL. The CDR3 totals 15 residues. Unmatched junction bases numbered 7, after V lost 0 bases and J lost 8 bases. PCR primers comprised 60 Vbeta and 13 Jbeta primers. Clones were sequenced by immunoSEQ multiplex PCR, and TCRdb holds only the in-frame ones, with some missing. The sample records roughly 130,000 clones, more than 80% being singletons. Material for sequencing was PBMCs. The chain links TRBV4-1 to TRBJ2-1, with TRBD1 matching 7 bases. This clonotype was obtained from a man aged 30-40 years in good health and CMV-seronegative. The CDR3 loop is CASSQEQGPIDEQFF. DNA for the CDR3: TGCGCCAGCAGCCAAGAACAGGGGCCTATCGATGAGCAGTTCTTC.